The present T cell receptor gamma chain was sequenced within a study of Vδ1+ human thymocytes. Study-level points and caveats: Despite high sort purity, roughly a fifth of thymic T cell receptor delta sequences were Vdelta2. Thymic TRG and TRD repertoires appeared highly polyclonal, with Gaussian CDR3 length distributions. TRD repertoires were essentially private, unlike widely shared TRG clonotypes.

After alphabeta T cell depletion, CD3+ Vdelta1+ Vdelta2- thymocytes were sorted. Extracted RNA was reverse transcribed into cDNA. CDR3 amplicons came from multiplex PCR with pooled V-gene forward and constant-region reverse primers. TCRdb ran CATT on the multiplex PCR reads. This repertoire shows tens of thousands of gamma-chain clones, 15% to 25% found once; its top ten account for roughly 1.9%. Trimming at V came to 4 bases and at J to 0 bases, leaving 3 bases not matched to a gene. CDR1 and CDR2 from the germline V gene are GITISATS and ISYDGTV (reference sequence). This CDR3 is built from 13 residues. This clone rates as medium-sized (0.01 to 0.1%). Antigen specificity is unknown. Other DNA sequences within the sample encode an identical CDR3.

The chain joins TRGV9 to TRGJ1 or TRGJ2. The sample comprised Vdelta1+ gamma-delta thymocytes from the thymus. The subset here: FACS-sorted CD3+ TCRalphabeta- TCRVdelta1+ TCRVdelta2- thymocytes. The receptor comes from a boy under two years old who had congenital heart surgery. For the CDR3, the DNA is TGTGCCTTGTGGGACCAGAATTATTATAAGAAACTCTTT. It is translated as CALWDQNYYKKLF.